This TCR beta chain was recorded in a study of blood T cell repertoires in COVID-19. Looking at the study overall: Nucleic acid was either cDNA or gDNA, and it came from T cells, B-cell-depleted T cells, or PBMCs.

The CDR3 consists of 15 residues. Trimming took off 7 bases at V and 7 bases at J, with 23 bases between the two ends. Germline loops: CDR1 SQVTM, CDR2 ANQGSEA. Per the original methods: Nucleated cell counts were estimated from reference gene primer amplification. Clones were sequenced by immunoSEQ multiplex PCR, and TCRdb holds only the in-frame ones, with some missing. V, J and clone size were drawn from that table, and D and trimming were deduced from the DNA. The sample holds fewer than 250,000 clones; roughly 80% are singletons and the top ten take 8% to 13%. This TCR was recovered from an elderly woman with acute or convalescent COVID-19. The J gene is TRBJ2-1, the V gene TRBV29-1; D might be TRBD1 (6 bases). Sequencing input: peripheral blood. CDR3: CSAQGGTPQGNEQFF. The CDR3 nucleotides are TGCAGCGCCCAAGGTGGTACTCCCCAGGGGAATGAGCAGTTCTTC.